The following is a TCR beta chain sequence with its context. Clones were read by immunoSEQ multiplex PCR, and TCRdb kept only the in-frame ones, dropping some. This table holds over 75,000 clones, roughly 78% found once. CDR1 is SGHVS and CDR2 is FQNEAQ in the germline V gene. V was clipped by 2 bases and J by 0 bases, with 11 bases between them. The CDR3 is 17 residues long. This entry comes from a study of blood T cell repertoires in COVID-19. Study as a whole: From the United States, Italy and Spain came samples of acute and convalescent COVID-19.

Sequencing used peripheral blood. The origin of this receptor is a woman between 65 and 79 years old with acute or convalescent COVID-19. This chain joins TRBV7-8 and TRBJ1-6; unclear D gene. In nucleotides, the CDR3 is TGTGCCAGCAGCTTATTGCCGAGGAGCTCCTATAATTCACCCCTCCACTTT. Amino acid sequence: CASSLLPRSSYNSPLHF. The entire variable domain, with the rest obtained from reference TRBV7-8 and TRBJ1-6, is as follows: GAGVSQSPRYKVAKRGQDVALRCDPISGHVSLFWYQQALGQGPEFLTYFQNEAQLDKSGLPSDRFFAERPEGSVSTLKIQRTQQEDSAVYLCASSLLPRSSYNSPLHFGNGTRLTVT.